A single sample gave rise to the 5 T cell receptor beta chains below, sequenced in a study of vaccination effects on CD4 cells after COVID-19. These receptors lack a known antigen. The protocol was immunoSEQ multiplex PCR, while the TCRdb copy is restricted to in-frame clones and leaves out a portion. The data show about 48,000 clones, approximately 75% seen once. ViraFEST expansion of antigen-specific CD4+ T cells with viral peptide pools preceded sequencing. Having been cultured for ten to eleven days, the cells underwent CD4+ T cell isolation. According to the study, vaccine recipients showed no prior SARS-CoV-2 infection and negative nucleocapsid antibodies. The source material was CD4+ T cells from PBMCs cultured with HCoV-OC43 spike peptides, sampled before COVID-19 vaccination. The subset denotes: HCoV-OC43 spike overlapping peptide pool stimulation. The receptors originated from a human donor who received a COVID-19 vaccine.

V usage is TRBV5-1 and J usage is TRBJ1-4; TRBD1 agrees at 7 bases. Germline lookup yields CDR1 SGHRS and CDR2 YFSETQ. After removal of 2 bases from V and 5 bases from J, the junction contained 6 bases not matched to a gene. CDR3 length: 15 residues. CDR3 nucleotide sequence: TGCGCCAGCAGCTTAACAGGACAGGAAAATGAAAAACTGTTTTTT. Amino acids: CASSLTGQENEKLFF.

The chain joins TRBV7-8 to TRBJ1-4, with D tentatively TRBD1 (5 bases). There are 13 residues in the CDR3. With 3 bases removed from V and 8 bases from J, the gap between germline ends came to 10 bases. The germline CDR1 and CDR2 sequences are SGHVS and FQNEAQ. The CDR3 sequence is CASSFGRGEKLFF. In DNA, the CDR3 is TGTGCCAGCAGCTTCGGGCGGGGGGAAAAACTGTTTTTT. The full variable domain, with the rest looked up from reference TRBV7-8 and TRBJ1-4, is GAGVSQSPRYKVAKRGQDVALRCDPISGHVSLFWYQQALGQGPEFLTYFQNEAQLDKSGLPSDRFFAERPEGSVSTLKIQRTQQEDSAVYLCASSFGRGEKLFFGSGTQLSVL.

V and J are TRBV12-5 and TRBJ1-5; D might be TRBD1 (5 bases). In germline, CDR1 is LGHNT, CDR2 FRNRAP. This CDR3 spans 16 amino acids. The V end lost 6 bases, the J end lost 4 bases, and 19 bases lay between the germline ends. The CDR3 region is CASGSGAGFGNQPQHF. CDR3 in DNA: TGTGCTAGTGGCTCCGGGGCAGGCTTTGGGAATCAGCCCCAGCATTTT.

This sequence joins TRBV5-4 and TRBJ2-5; no clear D gene. Trimming removed 4 bases from V and 5 bases from J, with 15 bases in between. The CDR3 loop spans 14 amino acids. CDR1 is SGHNT and CDR2 is YYREEE in the germline V gene (reference sequence). DNA for the CDR3: TGTGCCAGCAGCCCCCTGACCACACGGGAGACCCAGTACTTC. Residues: CASSPLTTRETQYF.

The chain combines TRBV6-5 with TRBJ2-7, with D maybe TRBD1 (5 bases). The CDR3 is 15 amino acids. Germline assignment: CDR1 MNHEY and CDR2 SVGAGI. The V and J ends lost 3 bases and 0 bases respectively, with 12 bases between them. CDR3 sequence: CASSYGAPGSYEQYV. In DNA, the CDR3 is TGTGCCAGCAGTTATGGGGCACCCGGCTCCTACGAGCAGTACGTC.